These 23 T cell receptor beta chains were sequenced from one sample in a study of CD8 T cells in Susac syndrome. The RNA, roughly 0.45 to 1 ug, was put through reverse transcription using random hexamers. TCRdb re-derived calls from the immunoSEQ multiplex PCR reads in MiXCR, one entry per CDR3 protein. The sample includes under 20,000 distinct CDR3 sequences, roughly 96% of them seen just once. The sample consisted of CD8+ T cells from PBMCs. Receptor source: a human donor in good health.

The gene calls are TRBV6-2 or TRBV6-3 and TRBJ2-7; TRBD1 matches at 7 bases. The CDR3 sequence is 17 residues long. Germline V gene lookup returns CDR1 MNHEY and CDR2 SVGEGT. J was trimmed by 0 bases and V by 0 bases; bases with no gene match: 8. The CDR3 spells CASSYSRTGETSYEQYF. In DNA form, the CDR3 reads TGTGCCAGCAGTTACTCAAGAACAGGGGAGACCTCCTACGAGCAGTACTTC.

This clonotype appeared a few times. The chain employs TRBV7-9 and TRBJ2-7, with 7 bases identical to TRBD2. The CDR3 has 18 residues. J lost 5 bases, V lost 5 bases, and 21 bases had no gene match. Per germline, CDR1 SEHNR and CDR2 FQNEAQ (reference sequence). CDR3 loop: CASSTIVGGRAFQDEQYF. In nucleotides, the CDR3 is TGTGCCAGCAGCACCATCGTCGGTGGGAGGGCCTTCCAAGACGAGCAGTACTTC.

This rearrangement joins TRBV28 to TRBJ2-1; TRBD2 agrees at 11 bases. The CDR3 consists of 17 residues. V lost 6 bases and J lost 7; bases outside the gene matches: 14. CDR1 and CDR2 from the germline V gene are MDHEN and SYDVKM. CDR3 sequence: CASRILDSGRADNEQFF. CDR3 DNA: TGTGCCAGCAGGATCCTTGATAGCGGGAGGGCCGATAATGAGCAGTTCTTC.

The chain couples TRBV7-9 to TRBJ2-1; tentative D call: TRBD2 (6 bases). CDR3 length equals 16 residues. Trimming pared 5 bases from V and 0 bases from J, leaving 14 bases between. Germline-derived CDR1 and CDR2 are SEHNR and FQNEAQ (reference sequence). The CDR3 DNA follows: TGTGCCAGCAGCCCGGCTGGGAGGAGCTCCTACAATGAGCAGTTCTTC. Translated, it gives CASSPAGRSSYNEQFF.

The chain has TRBV7-8 and TRBJ2-1; 9 bases are a match to TRBD1. After removal of 7 bases from V and 6 bases from J, the junction contained 16 bases not matched to a gene. The germline V gene encodes CDR1 SGHVS and CDR2 FQNEAQ. The CDR3 covers 17 residues. CDR3 region: CASIRNPTGQGFNEQFF. CDR3 in DNA: TGTGCCAGCATCCGAAACCCGACGGGACAGGGATTCAATGAGCAGTTCTTC.

The chain uses TRBV7-3 and TRBJ2-1, with D perhaps matching TRBD2 (7 bases). This CDR3 is built from 16 residues. Germline CDR1 is SGHTA and CDR2 is FQGTGA. Trimming left V 1 base short and J 4 bases short, with 14 bases between. CDR3 nucleotides: TGTGCCAGCAGCTTAAATGGCGGGGGCAGTTACAATGAGCAGTTCTTC. It translates to CASSLNGGGSYNEQFF.

The chain recombines TRBV21-1 with TRBJ2-3; the tabulated D call, TRBD2, remains unverified against the DNA. TRBV21-1 is assigned pseudogene status. The CDR3 is 16 residues long. CDR3 amino acids: CASSKSSGLSTDTQYF. DNA for the CDR3: TGTGCCAGCAGCAAAAGTAGCGGGCTTAGCACAGATACGCAGTATTTT.

This chain connects TRBV20-1 to TRBJ2-1; 7 nucleotides line up with TRBD2. V was clipped by 0 bases and J by 0 bases; unmatched bases: 5. CDR3 size: 16 residues. Germline lookup yields CDR1 DFQATT and CDR2 SNEGSKA (reference sequence). The CDR3 nucleotides read TGCAGTGCTAGAGATATAAGCGGGATCTCCTACAATGAGCAGTTCTTC. Translating gives CSARDISGISYNEQFF.

This clonotype has a handful of counts. The chain links TRBV6-2 or TRBV6-3 to TRBJ1-2, with D possibly being TRBD1 (5 bases). The CDR3 is 11 residues long. Germline CDR1 reads MNHEY; CDR2 reads SVGEGT. V was shortened by 5 bases and J by 4 bases, with 5 bases between the two germline ends. The CDR3 DNA sequence: TGTGCCAGCAGTGACAGCTATGGCTACACCTTC. Protein product: CASSDSYGYTF.

The chain employs TRBV29-1 and TRBJ2-2; 8 bases fit TRBD2. The CDR3 runs 17 residues. J was trimmed by 5 bases and V by 0 bases; bases with no gene match: 11. Germline-derived CDR1 and CDR2 are SQVTM and ANQGSEA. The CDR3 DNA is TGCAGCGTTGAAGATTGGTCCGGGAGGGCCGGGACCGGGGAGCTGTTTTTT. As protein: CSVEDWSGRAGTGELFF.

This clonotype came up a few times. The gene calls are TRBV4-1 and TRBJ2-1; TRBD1 matches 8 bases. Unmatched junction bases numbered 9, after V lost 4 bases and J lost 4 bases. Germline-derived CDR1 and CDR2 are MGHRA and YSYEKL. The CDR3 runs to 16 residues. The CDR3 nucleotides read TGCGCCAGCAGCCCTTCATGGACAGGGTTGTACAATGAGCAGTTCTTC. Residues: CASSPSWTGLYNEQFF.

The gene calls are TRBV6-5 and TRBJ2-5, with TRBD1 as a possible D gene (5 bases). Germline V CDR1 and CDR2: MNHEY, SVGAGI. The CDR3 spans 15 residues. V was cut by 2 bases and J by 0 bases, with 10 bases left in between. In DNA form, the CDR3 reads TGTGCCAGCAGTTACGGGGCAGGGTACCAAGAGACCCAGTACTTC. Translated: CASSYGAGYQETQYF.

The chain combines TRBV6-1 with TRBJ2-7; D is unresolved. V lost 8 bases to trimming and J lost 3 bases, with 17 bases between them. CDR1 and CDR2 from the germline V gene are MNHNS and SASEGT. CDR3 length equals 14 residues. As DNA, the CDR3 is TGTGCCAGCGGGCGATTGGGCACTGACTACGAGCAGTACTTC. Translation gives CASGRLGTDYEQYF.

The chain has TRBV10-1 and TRBJ2-7; 14 bases are a match to TRBD2. Germline values: CDR1 WNHNN, CDR2 SYGVQD (reference sequence). V lost 2 bases, J lost 6 bases, and 6 bases stayed unmatched. The CDR3 has 16 residues. The CDR3 protein is CASSETGLAGVAEQYF. CDR3 bases: TGCGCCAGCAGTGAGACGGGACTAGCGGGAGTCGCCGAGCAGTACTTC.

This sequence joins TRBV6-4 and TRBJ2-1; D is ambiguous. Looked up from germline, CDR1 is MRHNA and CDR2 is SNTAGT. Trimming removed 2 bases at V and 1 base at J, with 9 bases between. There are 15 residues in the CDR3. The CDR3: CASSDSPGSYNEQFF. The CDR3 DNA reads as TGTGCCAGCAGTGACAGTCCCGGGTCCTACAATGAGCAGTTCTTC.

V gene TRBV5-1 combines with J gene TRBJ2-5; D may be TRBD1 (6 bases). V was shortened by 5 bases and J by 3 bases, with 14 bases between the two germline ends. This CDR3 spans 14 amino acids. CDR1 and CDR2 (germline): SGHRS, YFSETQ. CDR3: CASSWTVDKETQYF. The CDR3 DNA sequence: TGCGCCAGCAGTTGGACAGTTGATAAAGAGACCCAGTACTTC.

This chain connects TRBV3-1 to TRBJ2-3, with TRBD2 matching 12 bases. Germline lookup yields CDR1 LGHDT and CDR2 YNNKEL (reference sequence). The V segment lost 7 bases and the J segment 5 bases; nucleotides outside the gene matches: 13. The CDR3 has 17 residues. The CDR3 is CASTHSTSGSVVDTQYF. The CDR3 DNA is TGTGCCAGCACCCACTCGACTAGCGGGAGTGTGGTAGATACGCAGTATTTT.

V and J are TRBV7-9 and TRBJ1-1; D remains ambiguous. The CDR3 totals 12 residues. V was trimmed by 2 bases and J by 4 bases, leaving 5 bases between them. From germline, CDR1 is SEHNR and CDR2 FQNEAQ (reference sequence). In nucleotides, the CDR3 is TGTGCCAGCAGCTTATCCCTCACTGAAGCTTTCTTT. Translation: CASSLSLTEAFF.

The V and J genes are TRBV5-8 and TRBJ2-2; 7 positions match TRBD2. Germline CDR1 and CDR2: SGHTS and YDEGEE. V was clipped by 4 bases and J by 2 bases; unmatched bases: 5. The CDR3 consists of 15 residues. The CDR3: CASSPGTTNTGELFF. For the CDR3, the DNA is TGTGCCAGCAGCCCCGGGACTACCAACACCGGGGAGCTGTTTTTT.

The V and J genes are TRBV24-1 and TRBJ2-5; 8 bases agree with TRBD2. The CDR3 contains 14 residues. The J segment lost 4 bases and the V segment lost 5 bases, leaving 5 bases of the junction unmatched. The germline V gene has CDR1 KGHDR and CDR2 SFDVKD. CDR3 DNA: TGTGCCACCAGTGTAAGCGGGAGCCCAGAGACCCAGTACTTC. As protein: CATSVSGSPETQYF.

The CDR3 loop is CSARGTKSTDTQYF. The DNA for the CDR3 is TGCAGTGCTAGGGGGACCAAGAGCACAGATACGCAGTATTTT. The J gene is TRBJ2-3, the V gene TRBV20-1; D tentatively fits TRBD1 or TRBD2 (5 bases each). The CDR3 totals 14 residues. Trimming stripped 3 bases from V and 0 bases from J, with 10 bases between. Germline CDR1 DFQATT, CDR2 SNEGSKA (reference sequence).

The V call is TRBV5-8, the J call TRBJ1-4; weak D call: TRBD1 (5 bases). Germline lookup yields CDR1 SGHTS and CDR2 YDEGEE. Trimming pared 0 bases from V and 6 bases from J, leaving 15 bases between. The CDR3 totals 16 residues. CDR3 nucleotides: TGTGCCAGCAGCTTGGGTTTTGGGGGTTTATATGAAAAACTGTTTTTT. This encodes CASSLGFGGLYEKLFF.

The V call is TRBV30, the J call TRBJ2-7; 8 nucleotides match TRBD2. Germline-derived CDR1 and CDR2 are GTSNPN and SVGIG (reference sequence). Germline trimming cut 0 bases from V and 7 bases from J; bases unmatched to any gene: 5. The CDR3 has 13 residues. CDR3 amino acids: CAWSVMASGEQYV. The CDR3 bases are TGTGCCTGGAGTGTTATGGCTAGCGGGGAGCAGTACGTC.